The sequence of this T cell receptor (beta chain) was determined in a study of blood T cell repertoires in COVID-19. Study background: Specimens from acute and convalescent COVID-19 originated in the United States, Italy and Spain. T cells, B-cell-depleted T cells, or PBMCs supplied cDNA or gDNA.

Authors' methods: Amplification with reference gene primers provided the estimates of nucleated cell counts. Libraries were prepared by immunoSEQ multiplex PCR; TCRdb keeps only in-frame clonotypes and omits some of them. V, J and clone size reflect that table, while D and trimming were determined from the DNA. In the table there are around 210,000 clones, roughly 84% of which are singletons. There are 16 residues in the CDR3. CDR1 and CDR2 from the germline V gene are SGHDN and FVKESK. V was pared by 4 bases and J by 1 base, with 7 bases of the junction left unmatched. The specimen was peripheral blood. The TCR comes from a human donor in a cohort sampled during active COVID-19. The chain combines TRBV14 with TRBJ2-7; 10 positions match TRBD2. The CDR3 sequence is CASSRLGLAVSYEQYF. CDR3 coding DNA: TGTGCCAGCAGCCGTCTAGGACTAGCGGTTTCCTACGAGCAGTACTTC.